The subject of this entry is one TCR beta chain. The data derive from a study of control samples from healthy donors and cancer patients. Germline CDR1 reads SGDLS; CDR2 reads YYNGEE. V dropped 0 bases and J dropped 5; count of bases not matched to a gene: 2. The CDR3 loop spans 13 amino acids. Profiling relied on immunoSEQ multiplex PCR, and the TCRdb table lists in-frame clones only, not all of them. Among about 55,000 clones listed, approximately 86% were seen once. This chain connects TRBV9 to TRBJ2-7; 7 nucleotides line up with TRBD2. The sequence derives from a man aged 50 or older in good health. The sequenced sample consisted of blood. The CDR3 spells CASSVGLAHEQYF. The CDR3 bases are TGTGCCAGCAGCGTAGGACTAGCCCACGAGCAGTACTTC.